The sequence of this T cell receptor beta chain was determined in a study of blood T cell repertoires in COVID-19. About the research overall: The cDNA or gDNA used as material had been derived from T cells, B-cell-depleted T cells, or PBMCs.

The protocol was immunoSEQ multiplex PCR, while the TCRdb copy is restricted to in-frame clones and leaves out a portion. The sample contains about 380,000 clones, 85% to 90% of which appear only once. The junction had 10 bases not matched to a gene; V was cut back by 0 bases and J by 6 bases. The CDR3 loop spans 17 amino acids. The germline V gene has CDR1 LNHNV and CDR2 YYDKDF (reference sequence). Living in about two dozen US areas, the participants were between roughly 18 and 90 years of age. This TCR was recovered from a woman between 18 and 30 years old who had recovered from COVID-19. The rearrangement uses TRBV15 and TRBJ1-3; 8 bases fit TRBD1. Material for sequencing was PBMCs or T cells enriched from blood (not recorded which). Here the CDR3 DNA reads TGTGCCACCAGCAGAGATTTTTCGGACAGGGCCACAAACACCATATATTTT. As protein: CATSRDFSDRATNTIYF. Full variable domain (rest looked up from reference TRBV15 and TRBJ1-3): DAMVIQNPRYQVTQFGKPVTLSCSQTLNHNVMYWYQQKSSQAPKLLFHYYDKDFNNEADTPDNFQSRRPNTSFCFLDIRSPGLGDTAMYLCATSRDFSDRATNTIYFGEGSWLTVV.